What follows describes a single TCR beta chain. The germline gives CDR1 MGHRA, CDR2 YSYEKL. This CDR3 region has 16 residues. This record belongs to a study of CXCR3-negative and CXCR3-positive naive CD8 T cells. In preparing the TRB cDNA libraries, 5' RACE with UMI labels was used. TCRdb reanalyzed the 5' RACE reads and collapses them to one entry per CDR3 protein, without DNA. This repertoire includes about 130,000 distinct CDR3 sequences. The source material was naive CXCR3- CD8+ T cells from blood. Subset in this sample: CD45RO-CCR7+CD27+CD95- naive CD8+ T cells lacking CXCR3 (TNR3-). This receptor was identified in a human donor in good health. Some clones in this sample may be carry-over from other donors' samples. The genes are TRBV4-1 and TRBJ2-1; with no DNA, the TCRdb D assignment of TRBD2 cannot be verified. The CDR3 sequence is CASSPLAGGPDNEQFF.